A single sample is the source of the 5 T cell receptor beta chains below, sequenced in a study of T cell changes during pregnancy in multiple sclerosis. Measured with immunoSEQ multiplex PCR; TCRdb has only the in-frame clones, and not every one. The repertoire includes roughly 45,000 clones, about 90% of them detected once, and around 1.6% sits in the top ten. The sample consisted of peripheral blood, taken in the first trimester of pregnancy. The receptors were sampled from a female donor in good health, enrolled as a control in a pregnancy study.

The V call is TRBV5-1, the J call TRBJ2-7; D is possibly TRBD2 (5 bases). Trimming left V 5 bases short and J 5 bases short, with 8 bases between. Germline V gives CDR1 SGHRS, CDR2 YFSETQ. The CDR3 sequence is 11 residues long. DNA of the CDR3: TGCGCCAGCAGTCGGGAAAACGAGCAGTACTTC. This translates into CASSRENEQYF.

The J gene is TRBJ1-5, the V gene TRBV19; 8 positions match TRBD1. The CDR3 runs to 14 residues. V lost 4 bases and J lost 11; bases outside the gene matches: 10. Per germline, CDR1 LNHDA and CDR2 SQIVND (reference sequence). CDR3 nucleotide sequence: TGTGCCAGTAGTAGATCCGCGACAGGGGTGGCCCAGCATTTT. The encoded protein is CASSRSATGVAQHF.

The chain joins TRBV6-5 to TRBJ2-1; D might be TRBD1 (6 bases). V gave up 8 bases and J gave up 8 bases, with 16 bases separating them. The CDR3 totals 13 residues. Germline lookup yields CDR1 MNHEY and CDR2 SVGAGI. This CDR3 reads CASRRDNGDEQFF. The CDR3 DNA reads as TGTGCCAGCCGCCGGGACAATGGCGATGAGCAGTTCTTC.

The chain combines TRBV4-3 with TRBJ2-3; the D gene is possibly TRBD2 (6 bases). The germline gives CDR1 LGHNA, CDR2 YSLEER. Trimming removed 9 bases at V and 3 bases at J, with 16 bases between. The CDR3 totals 14 residues. The CDR3 bases are TGCGCCAGTGCCGTAGCGGAAAGGACAGATACGCAGTATTTT. Its protein is CASAVAERTDTQYF.

This chain joins TRBV7-9 and TRBJ1-3; 9 positions match TRBD1. With 2 bases clipped from V and 0 bases from J, the junction kept 2 bases outside the gene matches. CDR3 length: 16 amino acids. Germline CDR1 is SEHNR and CDR2 is FQNEAQ (reference sequence). CDR3 loop: CASSLKGQGSGNTIYF. In nucleotides, the CDR3 is TGTGCCAGCAGCTTAAAGGGACAGGGCTCTGGAAACACCATATATTTT.